This note documents a single TCR beta chain sequence. The data belong to a study of blood T cell repertoires in COVID-19. Across the whole study: Acute-phase and convalescent COVID-19 samples originated in the United States, Italy and Spain. T cells, B-cell-depleted T cells, or PBMCs provided the cDNA or gDNA that served as material.

In the original analysis: Estimated nucleated cell counts came from reference gene primer amplification. The protocol was immunoSEQ multiplex PCR, while the TCRdb copy is restricted to in-frame clones and leaves out a portion. For V, J and clone size, that table is used; D and trimming come from the DNA. This sample yields about 70,000 clones, of which approximately 84% are seen a single time; roughly 12% belongs to the top ten. V was shortened by 4 bases and J by 9 bases, with 10 bases between the two germline ends. This CDR3 comprises 12 residues. Germline-derived CDR1 and CDR2 are GTSNPN and SVGIG (reference sequence).

The genes are TRBV30 and TRBJ1-6; a possible D gene is TRBD1 (6 bases). The TCR originated in a human donor in a cohort sampled during active COVID-19. The sequencing input was peripheral blood. In nucleotides, the CDR3 is TGTGCCTGGACCCAGGGGACTTCACCCCTCCACTTT. Translated: CAWTQGTSPLHF.